This T cell receptor beta chain was captured by sequencing in a study of regulatory T cells in long-lasting Graves disease. Study-level results: Lower TCR diversity characterized persistent Graves' patients relative to newly diagnosed patients.

Construction of TCR beta libraries relied on iRepertoire HTBI primers and on Arm-PCR targeting CDR3 regions. TCRdb reprocessed the multiplex PCR reads with MiXCR, giving one entry per CDR3 protein. Of 540,000 or so distinct CDR3 sequences listed, roughly 12% are singletons. A note on this clonotype: Its antigen is not identified.

Sample time point: newly diagnosed GD, antithyroid drugs for less than 3 months. Construction of the TCR library relied on RNA isolated from PBMCs. Each patient gave 7 to 9 milliliters of EDTA-anticoagulated peripheral blood. The CDR3 totals 13 residues. The V gene lost 1 base and the J gene lost 6 bases, with 11 bases spanning the gap. Germline assignment: CDR1 SQVTM and CDR2 ANQGSEA. This same sample was also taken into another study, of T cells in Graves' hyperthyroidism and ophthalmopathy. That paper states: Researchers ran a first-round RT-PCR on the TCR CDR3 using the HTBI primer set.

This receptor was taken from a man younger than 40 with Graves disease. The source was peripheral blood mononuclear cells (PBMCs), collected at new diagnosis, from a patient treated with antithyroid drugs. The chain combines TRBV29-1 with TRBJ2-3; D gene uncertain. The CDR3 coding sequence is TGCAGCGTTGAAGCCGGGTCAGCTGATACGCAGTATTTT. It codes for CSVEAGSADTQYF.